This entry lists 20 T cell receptor beta chains sequenced from one sample in a study of shared clonotypes between healthy human individuals (dated by TCRdb to the early 2020s). To prepare the library, the immunoSEQ multiplex PCR assay was applied. TCRdb took this table from immuneACCESS and kept in-frame rearrangements with V and J called. Such tables lack part of the clones; where checked against another copy, unresolved V genes explain under half of the gap, and the rest is unexplained. A total of roughly 2.1 million clones appear in this sample, approximately 94% of them only once. 1.5% to 2% of the sample rests with the top ten. CD8 naive samples consisted of CD45RO-negative cells that were positively selected for CCR7, yielding a CD45RA+CCR7+ population without TemRA cells. The sample comprised naive CD8+ T cells from PBMCs. In light of the paper, this sample's cell subset or site label describes: CD45RA+CCR7+. Every receptor here comes from a man aged 18 to 30 in good health. Some clones in this sample may be carry-over from other donors' samples.

The table lists this clone with a count of one. The gene calls are TRBV29-1 and TRBJ2-1, with unresolved D. The CDR3 is made up of 13 amino acids. Trimming stripped 1 base from V and 8 bases from J, with 12 bases between. Germline CDR1 is SQVTM and CDR2 is ANQGSEA. CDR3 DNA: TGCAGCGTTGAAGTAGCTCTAACTTATGAGCAGTTCTTC. This sequence encodes CSVEVALTYEQFF.

The chain is built from TRBV9 and TRBJ1-3, with D unresolved. CDR1 is SGDLS and CDR2 is YYNGEE in the germline V gene. The CDR3 has 15 amino acids. V gave up 0 bases and J gave up 2 bases, with 9 bases separating them. The CDR3 DNA reads TGTGCCAGCAGCGTAGGCCGGGGAACTGGAAACACCATATATTTT. Residues: CASSVGRGTGNTIYF. The full variable domain, in which reference TRBV9 and TRBJ1-3 provide the parts outside the CDR3, is DSGVTQTPKHLITATGQRVTLRCSPRSGDLSVYWYQQSLDQGLQFLIQYYNGEERAKGNILERFSAQQFPDLHSELNLSSLELGDSALYFCASSVGRGTGNTIYFGEGSWLTVV.

This clone was recorded only once. Other DNA sequences in the same sample also yield this CDR3. The chain employs TRBV5-1 and TRBJ2-3; 11 bases align to TRBD2. Germline CDR1 SGHRS, CDR2 YFSETQ. The CDR3 is 15 residues long. Trimming took 4 bases from V and 1 from J; bases not matched to a gene: 2. The CDR3: CASSTGLAGTDTQYF. CDR3 nucleotide sequence: TGCGCCAGCAGCACGGGACTAGCGGGCACAGATACGCAGTATTTT. Variable domain in full (rest from reference TRBV5-1 and TRBJ2-3): KAGVTQTPRYLIKTRGQQVTLSCSPISGHRSVSWYQQTPGQGLQFLFEYFSETQRNKGNFPGRFSGRQFSNSRSEMNVSTLELGDSALYLCASSTGLAGTDTQYFGPGTRLTVL.

This rearrangement joins TRBV9 to TRBJ2-6; tentatively, D is TRBD2 (5 bases). Trimming stripped 1 base from V and 1 base from J, with 9 bases between. This CDR3 region has 16 residues. Germline V lookup: CDR1 SGDLS, CDR2 YYNGEE. DNA of the CDR3: TGTGCCAGCAGCGTAAGTAGGACTTCTGGGGCCAACGTCCTGACTTTC. This encodes CASSVSRTSGANVLTF.

The chain couples TRBV29-1 to TRBJ2-2; TRBD1 aligns across 8 bases. Trimming took 4 bases from V and 6 from J; bases not matched to a gene: 10. Germline lookup yields CDR1 SQVTM and CDR2 ANQGSEA. The CDR3 has 15 amino acids. CDR3 region: CSVGGGQGLAGELFF. The CDR3 DNA sequence: TGCAGCGTTGGGGGAGGACAGGGCTTAGCCGGGGAGCTGTTTTTT.

In regard to this clone: The same CDR3 can be traced to other DNA sequences in this sample. The rearrangement uses TRBV28 and TRBJ2-3, with a possible D match to TRBD1 (6 bases). CDR1 is MDHEN and CDR2 is SYDVKM in the germline V gene. CDR3 length: 15 amino acids. Trimming stripped 5 bases from V and 3 bases from J, with 15 bases between. CDR3 in amino acids: CASSPTGVGTDTQYF. The CDR3 coding sequence is TGTGCCAGCAGTCCGACAGGCGTGGGTACAGATACGCAGTATTTT.

The chain uses TRBV11-2 and TRBJ2-1, with 9 nucleotides matching TRBD2. The germline gives CDR1 SGHAT, CDR2 FQNNGV. The CDR3 length is 15 residues. Trimming removed 4 bases from V and 7 bases from J; junction bases left unmatched: 8. The CDR3 coding sequence is TGTGCCAGCAGCTCGCGGGAGGGCCTGTCTAATGAGCAGTTCTTC. Protein sequence: CASSSREGLSNEQFF.

The gene calls are TRBV7-9 and TRBJ2-5; tentatively, D is TRBD1 or TRBD2 (7 bases each). This CDR3 spans 15 amino acids. Deletions cut 5 bases from V and 5 bases from J, with 18 bases between. Germline-derived CDR1 and CDR2 are SEHNR and FQNEAQ (reference sequence). CDR3 nucleotide sequence: TGTGCCAGCAGCCAACTAGTGGGAGGGGGCGAGACCCAGTACTTC. Protein sequence: CASSQLVGGGETQYF. Drawing the rest from reference TRBV7-9 and TRBJ2-5, the complete variable domain is DTGVSQNPRHKITKRGQNVTFRCDPISEHNRLYWYRQTLGQGPEFLTYFQNEAQLEKSRLLSDRFSAERPKGSFSTLEIQRTEQGDSAMYLCASSQLVGGGETQYFGPGTRLLVL.

In this sample, this clone turned up once. This chain uses TRBV5-1 with TRBJ2-6; D unclear. This CDR3 has 15 residues. V lost 4 bases and J lost 0, with 8 bases in between. CDR1 is SGHRS, CDR2 YFSETQ, per germline. The CDR3 loop reads CASSASISGANVLTF. The CDR3 DNA follows: TGCGCCAGCAGCGCCTCCATCTCTGGGGCCAACGTCCTGACTTTC.

V is TRBV29-1 and J is TRBJ2-1, with D perhaps TRBD2 (6 bases). V dropped 3 bases and J dropped 6 bases, with 15 bases sitting between them. This CDR3 is built from 14 residues. Germline loops: CDR1 SQVTM, CDR2 ANQGSEA. The CDR3 spells CSVDPLPGSNEQFF. Written as DNA, the CDR3 is TGCAGCGTTGATCCTCTCCCCGGGAGCAATGAGCAGTTCTTC.

This rearrangement joins TRBV4-2 to TRBJ2-7; D gene uncertain. From germline, CDR1 is LGHNA and CDR2 YNFKEQ. V was shortened by 0 bases and J by 2 bases, with 11 bases between the two germline ends. The CDR3 covers 15 residues. As DNA, the CDR3 is TGTGCCAGCAGCCAAGAATTGGGGATAACCTACGAGCAGTACTTC. Amino acid sequence: CASSQELGITYEQYF.

This chain links TRBV5-1 with TRBJ2-1; 7 bases align to TRBD2. The germline gives CDR1 SGHRS, CDR2 YFSETQ. The CDR3 sequence is 16 residues long. Losses at the gene ends were 4 bases for V and 7 bases for J; bases not matched to a gene: 14. The CDR3: CASSPVQRGPGNEQFF. CDR3 coding DNA: TGCGCCAGCAGCCCCGTACAGCGGGGACCCGGGAATGAGCAGTTCTTC.

V and J are TRBV7-8 and TRBJ2-5; 7 bases align to TRBD2. V gave up 4 bases and J gave up 2 bases; unmatched junction bases: 7. The CDR3 extends over 15 amino acids. From germline, CDR1 is SGHVS and CDR2 FQNEAQ. Written as DNA, the CDR3 is TGTGCCAGCAGCTGGGGGGGACGGGTTCAAGAGACCCAGTACTTC. Protein product: CASSWGGRVQETQYF.

V and J are TRBV5-4 and TRBJ1-3; TRBD1 might be the D (6 bases). V was trimmed by 5 bases and J by 7 bases, leaving 13 bases between them. CDR3 length equals 13 residues. CDR1 and CDR2 from the germline V gene are SGHNT and YYREEE (reference sequence). The CDR3, as DNA: TGTGCCAGCAGTTCGCAAGACAGGAACACCATATATTTT. Its protein product is CASSSQDRNTIYF.

The genes are TRBV4-1 and TRBJ2-7; TRBD1 is a possible D gene (6 bases). The CDR3 is 15 residues long. Trimming pared 2 bases from V and 0 bases from J, leaving 11 bases between. The germline CDR1 and CDR2 sequences are MGHRA and YSYEKL. The CDR3 bases are TGCGCCAGCAGCCAAACGGACAGCACCTCCTACGAGCAGTACTTC. Its translation is CASSQTDSTSYEQYF.

V and J are TRBV19 and TRBJ2-5; D is tentatively TRBD1 or TRBD2 (5 bases each). V gave up 0 bases and J gave up 4 bases, with 15 bases separating them. Germline assignment: CDR1 LNHDA and CDR2 SQIVND (reference sequence). The CDR3 is 16 residues long. CDR3 in amino acids: CASSIDLEAGTETQYF. The CDR3, as DNA: TGTGCCAGTAGTATAGACCTGGAGGCAGGGACAGAGACCCAGTACTTC.

The CDR3 loop is CASSFNSYYEQYF. The CDR3 DNA sequence: TGTGCCAGCAGTTTTAACAGTTACTACGAGCAGTACTTC. The chain couples TRBV27 to TRBJ2-7; the D is unclear. CDR3 length: 13 residues. The V gene's germline CDR1 is MNHEY and CDR2 SMNVEV (reference sequence). V shed 3 bases and J shed 3 bases, with 9 bases lying between them.

The chain combines TRBV19 with TRBJ2-7; 8 bases agree with TRBD1. This CDR3 contains 15 residues. CDR1 is LNHDA and CDR2 is SQIVND in the germline V gene (reference sequence). V dropped 7 bases and J dropped 2; count of bases not matched to a gene: 10. Here the CDR3 reads CASKVRDRLAYEQYF. The CDR3 DNA sequence: TGTGCCAGTAAAGTTCGGGACAGGTTGGCCTACGAGCAGTACTTC.

This sequence joins TRBV7-3 and TRBJ2-1; 12 nucleotides align to TRBD2. The CDR3 is 17 residues long. J gave up 9 bases and V 0 bases, and 9 bases lay outside the gene matches. The germline gives CDR1 SGHTA, CDR2 FQGTGA. The CDR3 DNA sequence: TGTGCCAGCAGCTTAACCCACCGACTAGCGGGAGAGGCTGAGCAGTTCTTC. Translated: CASSLTHRLAGEAEQFF.

This sequence joins TRBV5-5 and TRBJ2-3; 7 bases map to TRBD2. J gave up 2 bases and V 1 base, and 10 bases lay outside the gene matches. The CDR3 is made up of 17 amino acids. Germline V CDR1 and CDR2: SGHKS, YYEKEE (reference sequence). The CDR3 coding sequence is TGTGCCAGCAGCTTGTTGTCGAGGGGAGGGCCCACAGATACGCAGTATTTT. Amino acid sequence: CASSLLSRGGPTDTQYF.